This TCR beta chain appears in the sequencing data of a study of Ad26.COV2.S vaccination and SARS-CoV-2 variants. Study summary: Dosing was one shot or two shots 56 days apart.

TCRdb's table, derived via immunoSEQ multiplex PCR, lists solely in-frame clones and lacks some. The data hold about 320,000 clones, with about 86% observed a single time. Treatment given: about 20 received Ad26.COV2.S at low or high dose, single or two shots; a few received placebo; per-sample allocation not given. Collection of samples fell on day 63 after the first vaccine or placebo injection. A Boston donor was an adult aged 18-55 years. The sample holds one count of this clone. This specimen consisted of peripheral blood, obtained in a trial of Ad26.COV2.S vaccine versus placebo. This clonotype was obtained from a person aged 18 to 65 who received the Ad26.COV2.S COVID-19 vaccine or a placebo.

The CDR3 DNA reads TGTGCCACCAGCTCTGGGGGAGGGGGCCTCAATGAGCAGTTCTTC. This translates into CATSSGGGGLNEQFF. The gene calls are TRBV24-1 and TRBJ2-1; possibly TRBD1 or TRBD2 for D (7 bases each). Germline assignment: CDR1 KGHDR and CDR2 SFDVKD. The CDR3 extends over 15 amino acids. Trimming cost V 7 bases and J 6 bases, with 18 bases left between them.